This entry is about one T cell receptor beta chain. The antigen this receptor binds is unknown. Preparation of the library involved the immunoSEQ multiplex PCR assay. A mixture of 60 forward primers for TCR Vbeta segments and 13 reverse primers for TCR Jbeta segments was used in the multiplex PCR. The CDR3 region of rearranged TCR beta genes was amplified from genomic DNA with a multiplex PCR assay. Amplified TCR beta libraries were sequenced as 87-base-pair reads on the Illumina HiSeq System. On the authors' methods: Across the 500 to 700 repertoires, a later analysis counted about 81 million unique TCR beta chains, 9 million to 14 million of which were shared by at least two donors. Raw reads were error-corrected and collapsed into unique sequences with a nearest-neighbor algorithm that merged closely related sequences to remove PCR and sequencing errors. V, D and J gene segments were assigned by aligning CDR3 sequences to IMGT reference sequences. Each retained sequence needed at least a six-nucleotide match to both a V gene segment and a J gene segment. Rearrangements were classified as productive when the CDR3 lacked stop codons and remained in frame with V and J, and all other rearrangements were classified as non-productive. CDR3 was defined according to IMGT convention as the region running from the second conserved V-encoded cysteine to the conserved J-encoded phenylalanine. In an earlier analysis of 500 to 650 of the donors, sequences lacking an unambiguous match to a single V gene segment were excluded. An earlier analysis of a few hundred of the donors classified V segments as functional when productive rearrangements were above 56.7% and as segregating when the standard deviation between donors was above 5%. A statistical classification framework was built to diagnose cytomegalovirus status from the catalog of TCR beta chain sequences. In a later analysis, TCR nucleotide sequences were compared against IMGT/GENE-DB human TR gene sequences so that V and J genes could be assigned. Using the TCRdist pipeline, a later analysis assigned CDR3 sequences along with most-parsimonious VDJ recombination scenarios. In a later analysis, each TCR beta chain was defined by its CDR3 amino acid sequence together with its V-gene family, and reads lacking a unique V-gene family were excluded. A later analysis removed nearly 600 highly shared, low-generation-probability nucleotide sequences to deal with suspected cross-contamination and a sequencing artifact. In a later analysis, a clonal expansion index was calculated for each public chain from normalized within-repertoire ranks of inferred template counts. In a later analysis, generation probabilities were computed using a VDJ recombination model fitted to out-of-frame rearrangements, and the results were checked against IGoR. In a later analysis, TCR-TCR, TCR-HLA and TCR-CMV co-occurrence was scored with hypergeometric tests, and a repertoire-size bias correction was applied to TCR pairs. False discovery rates were estimated in a later analysis by permuting HLA or CMV assignments 20 times. A later analysis grouped co-occurring TCRs with DBSCAN, adding TCRdist sequence similarity when clustering within HLA-allele-positive subsets. Co-occurrence clustering excluded repertoires with fewer than 30,000 or more than 120,000 public chains, plus five with anomalous nucleotide sharing. TCRdb took over this immuneACCESS table, retaining in-frame rearrangements with V and J assigned. Such tables are incomplete; in checked studies, under half of the missing clones stem from an unresolved V gene, and the remainder is unexplained. That table supplies the V and J calls and clone size; D and trimming were determined from the DNA. The table of this sample itemizes 180,000 or so clones. 0.65% to 0.75% of the sample rests with the top ten.

The cohort was made up of under 800 healthy bone marrow donors. At the time of sampling, all cohort members were nominally healthy, though unrecorded immune exposures were likely present. The donor tested CMV seronegative, placing the donor among the 350 to 400 seronegative members of the cohort. A peripheral blood sample was provided by each donor, and peripheral blood mononuclear cells were used for TCR beta sequencing. The Qiagen DNeasy Blood Extraction Kit was used to extract genomic DNA from the blood cell samples. The data belong to a study of cytomegalovirus exposure and HLA in healthy donors (dated by TCRdb to about 2017). As for the study more broadly: An earlier analysis of approximately 640 of the donors reported 250 to 300 Gb of sequence data and about 100 million unique TCR beta sequences from some 180 million T cells. Approximately 310 gigabases of sequencing data and roughly 80 million unique TCR sequences made up an early release that covered approximately 650 HLA-typed donors. Of the 398 genotyped donors, about 80% fell in the genetic ancestry cluster associated with self-reported Caucasian donors. The study aimed to test whether cataloging public T cell receptors could reveal signatures of past pathogen exposure. The study profiled the T cell repertoires of 666 subjects by immunosequencing and related them to cytomegalovirus serostatus. A separate validation cohort of roughly 110 different subjects was used in addition to the roughly 700-subject first cohort. To predict cytomegalovirus infection status, the study combined high-throughput TCR immunosequencing, statistical association of individual TCRs with disease status, and machine learning. In a later analysis, previously published TCR beta repertoires from fewer than 750 donors were re-analyzed and high-resolution HLA genotyping was added so that TCR occurrence patterns could be studied. The later analysis used no new phenotypic data to find candidate immune exposures, relying instead on TCR beta sequences and their occurrence across donors. An earlier analysis of approximately 500 of the donors applied high-throughput TCR beta sequencing to assess whether each TCR beta V gene segment acted as functional or pseudogenic. Alongside the repertoire data, information on donor age, sex, ethnicity and CMV serostatus was compiled. A later genetic analysis took genome-wide SNP genotypes for about 60% of the roughly 670 donors and used that subset as a discovery cohort. Every discovery cohort repertoire had been produced on one sequencing platform. HLA typing included class I and class II loci at four-digit resolution. Typing coverage varied by locus: roughly 620-630 donors for A, B, C, DRB1 and DQB1; approximately 560 for DQA1; more than 600 for DPA1; approximately 450 for DPB1. Five DR-DQ haplotypes were handled as single units for association and clustering because linkage in the cohort was strong. Among a few hundred genotyped donors of the cohort, an average of roughly 240,000 unique TCR beta nucleotide sequences were sequenced per donor, around a sixth of them non-productive. Study-wide findings and limitations: A further reported finding was that TCR beta sequences accurately predicted the HLA-A and HLA-B alleles for most subjects in the first cohort. A later analysis found that most CMV-associated TCR beta chains appeared HLA-restricted, with HLA associations seemingly driven largely by CMV exposure. An earlier analysis of approximately 590 of the donors showed that most TCR beta V segments appeared in productive rearrangements either about 87% or about 30% of the time, which broadly matched IMGT annotations. The only immune exposure information available for the cohort was CMV serostatus. Some IMGT-functional V segments, including TRBV6-2 and TRBV6-3, could not be told apart with the 87-base-pair reads, so those segments were excluded. Correlated functional status among segregating V segments might reflect linkage disequilibrium, but an unknown experimental factor could not be ruled out. In a later analysis, over 15,000 TCR beta sequences were associated with specific HLA alleles at a false discovery rate of 0.05. Most TCR sequences were observed very rarely across donors, whereas some public TCRs were present in many individuals. It was suggested by the authors that the approach could potentially be generalized to other disease states and immunological phenotypes. Compared with equally common non-associated chains, HLA-associated TCR beta chains in a later analysis were more clonally expanded and had lower generation probabilities. A later analysis found that TCR association rates varied across HLA loci, with DRB1 alleles showing the most associated TCRs and HLA-C alleles the fewest. Because HLA typing was unavailable for some donors at each locus, only the typed subset was used in association tests. Compared with the approximately 670-donor mean, donors in an Asian-associated ancestry cluster had fewer N-insertions in productive TCRs, according to a later genetic analysis. The classifier was reported to diagnose cytomegalovirus status with high specificity and sensitivity in both the original and validation cohorts. Presence/absence analyses assumed roughly uniform sequencing depth across donors, an assumption that may not hold. A later analysis reported that several top co-occurrence clusters appeared linked to parvovirus B19, influenza, CMV and Epstein-Barr virus. The earlier analysis of nearly 600 of the donors excluded fewer than 20 rarely observed V segments, including chromosome 9 orphons, because counts were too low. Assigning TCR associations to individual alleles was difficult when HLA alleles, especially DR and DQ, strongly co-occurred. In this cohort, only TCR beta chains were sequenced, and detectable features were limited by the absence of alpha or paired-chain data. The sequencing pipeline was judged likely to have produced a cluster of highly shared sequence variants as a technical artifact. An association between a missense DCLRE1C variant and V-gene and J-gene trimming of TCR beta chains was found in a later genetic analysis and replicated in an independent cohort. The study listed approximately 150 TCR beta chains as associated with cytomegalovirus. A few of the identified cytomegalovirus-associated TCR beta chains were confirmed in vitro to be specific for cytomegalovirus antigens.

Reading from cysteine to phenylalanine, the CDR3 counts 12 amino acids. Kept here is only the CDR3 DNA, which spans 36 bases and is read in frame from base 1. CDR1 GTSNPN and CDR2 SVGIG were looked up in the germline V gene (reference sequence). The junction carries 7 bases between V and J, which are trimmed by 0 bases and 5 bases respectively. The sequenced material came from PBMCs. The TCR was taken from a boy younger than 18 in good health and CMV-seronegative. The chain employs TRBV30 and TRBJ1-2; the D gene identity is not certain. The CDR3 reads CAWSVRGYGYTF. The DNA is as follows: TGTGCCTGGAGTGTGAGAGGTTATGGCTACACCTTC.